This T cell receptor (beta chain) was sequenced during a study of identical twins. TCRdb re-derived calls from the 5' RACE reads in MiXCR, one entry per CDR3 protein. The sample holds approximately 630,000 distinct CDR3 sequences; roughly 6.6% are singletons and the top ten take roughly 1.6%. The CDR3 has 15 residues. Germline V gene data show CDR1 as MNHEY and CDR2 as SMNVEV (reference sequence). V lost 5 bases, J lost 0 bases, and 6 bases stayed unmatched. Overall study findings and caveats: Conclusions relied on cross-sectional statistical analysis, not following the same donors. Insertion counts were lower in abundant cord blood beta clonotypes, a trend that memory repertoires did not show. Within beta out-of-frame sequences, the excess sharing observed between twins was weaker.

This clonotype was seen a few times. No antigen is known for it. This sample also appeared in a second study, on yellow fever vaccine responses in identical twins.

The specimen was PBMCs. The sequence was obtained from a woman between 18 and 29 years old in good health. The rearrangement links TRBV27 to TRBJ2-7; 8 bases align to TRBD1. DNA of the CDR3: TGTGCCAGCAGTCCGGACAGGGTGGGCTCCTACGAGCAGTACTTC. Its translation is CASSPDRVGSYEQYF.